Listed below are T cell receptor beta chains from one sample, sequenced in a study of T cell changes during pregnancy in multiple sclerosis. The method was immunoSEQ multiplex PCR; TCRdb's version includes in-frame clones alone and lacks a portion of them. Among under 60,000 clones listed, almost 95% were seen once. Material: CD4+ T cells from peripheral blood mononuclear cells, obtained in the third trimester of pregnancy. The receptors were gathered from a female donor with multiple sclerosis, enrolled in a pregnancy study. The CDR3 runs from the conserved cysteine through the conserved F or W. The D gene is left open where the match is weak. Size values are once, few and many counts, or a class for expanded clones, and some rows have none.

TRBJ2-3,once,TRBV9,TRBD2,CASSASSGSTDTQYF,TGTGCCAGCAGCGCCTCTAGCGGGAGTACAGATACGCAGTATTTT
TRBJ1-2,.,TRBV7-2,.,CASSPDRAVYGYTF,TGTGCCAGCAGCCCCGACAGAGCAGTCTATGGCTACACCTTC
TRBJ1-1,.,TRBV5-1,.,CASSSWEGRNTEAFF,TGCGCCAGCAGCTCGTGGGAGGGGCGGAACACTGAAGCTTTCTTT
TRBJ1-4,.,TRBV9,.,CASSVQGTNEKLFF,TGTGCCAGCAGCGTACAGGGGACTAATGAAAAACTGTTTTTT
TRBJ1-2,.,TRBV7-2,.,CASSAASYGYTF,TGTGCCAGCAGCGCCGCGAGCTATGGCTACACCTTC
TRBJ2-7,.,TRBV14,.,CASSQNREQYF,TGTGCCAGCAGCCAGAACCGGGAGCAGTACTTC
TRBJ1-2,.,TRBV25-1,.,CASSEGGGVGYGYTF,TGTGCCAGCAGTGAGGGCGGGGGAGTTGGCTATGGCTACACCTTC
TRBJ2-3,.,TRBV18,.,CASSGQQGSGDTQYF,TGTGCCAGCTCAGGGCAACAGGGTTCTGGAGATACGCAGTATTTT
TRBJ1-3,.,TRBV10-2,.,CASSESGGATSGNTIYF,TGCGCCAGCAGTGAGTCGGGGGGGGCCACCTCTGGAAACACCATATATTTT
TRBJ2-5,.,TRBV10-1,.,CASSDAERETQYF,TGCGCCAGCAGTGACGCGGAACGAGAGACCCAGTACTTC
TRBJ2-1,.,TRBV25-1,TRBD2,CASSDPLAGPYNEQFF,TGTGCCAGCAGTGATCCGCTAGCGGGACCCTACAATGAGCAGTTCTTC
TRBJ1-6,once,TRBV30,.,CAWSPGRSGNSPLHF,TGTGCCTGGAGCCCCGGGCGGTCGGGGAATTCACCCCTCCACTTT
TRBJ1-5,.,TRBV19,TRBD1,CASSRDRDWNQPQHF,TGTGCCAGTAGCAGGGACAGGGATTGGAATCAGCCCCAGCATTTT
TRBJ2-5,.,TRBV30,TRBD2,CAWSEGGAGRETQYF,TGTGCCTGGAGTGAGGGAGGGGCCGGTCGGGAGACCCAGTACTTC
TRBJ1-3,once,TRBV28,.,CASSLRGGSGNTIYF,TGTGCCAGCAGTTTGCGGGGGGGCTCCGGAAACACCATATATTTT
TRBJ2-6,.,TRBV30,.,CAWSRDRLNSGANVLTF,TGTGCCTGGAGTCGAGACAGGCTAAACTCTGGGGCCAACGTCCTGACTTTC
TRBJ2-5,.,TRBV7-2,.,CASSLVVGSETQYF,TGTGCCAGCAGCTTAGTAGTCGGTTCAGAGACCCAGTACTTC
TRBJ1-2,.,TRBV7-9,.,CASSLRGFDGYTF,TGTGCCAGCAGCTTACGGGGTTTCGATGGCTACACCTTC
TRBJ2-1,.,TRBV28,TRBD2,CASSDTVGTSGREAQGSYNEQFF,TGTGCCAGCAGCGACACTGTTGGGACTAGCGGGAGAGAAGCCCAGGGCTCCTACAATGAGCAGTTCTTC
TRBJ1-4,.,TRBV4-1,.,CASSPDGHNEKLFF,TGCGCCAGCAGCCCGGACGGACATAATGAAAAACTGTTTTTT
TRBJ1-3,.,TRBV19,TRBD1,CASSTLGQTSGNTIYF,TGTGCCAGTAGTACCCTGGGACAGACCTCTGGAAACACCATATATTTT
TRBJ2-5,.,TRBV27,TRBD2,CASSSSRTSQGGGTQYF,TGTGCCAGCAGTTCATCCCGGACTAGCCAGGGTGGTGGGACCCAGTACTTC
TRBJ1-5,.,TRBV19,.,CASSTGLNSNQPQHF,TGTGCCAGTAGTACCGGACTGAATAGCAATCAGCCCCAGCATTTT
TRBJ1-2,.,TRBV9,.,CASSVGPERLYGYTF,TGTGCCAGCAGCGTAGGGCCAGAACGCCTCTATGGCTACACCTTC
TRBJ1-1,.,TRBV7-9,.,CASSLLFQGEAFF,TGTGCCAGCAGCCTACTATTCCAGGGGGAAGCTTTCTTT
TRBJ1-4,.,TRBV27,.,CASSLRAGTLEKLFF,TGTGCCAGCAGTTTACGGGCGGGCACACTTGAAAAACTGTTTTTT
TRBJ1-6,.,TRBV6-4,.,CASSEHGNSPLHF,TGTGCCAGCAGTGAGCACGGGAATTCACCCCTCCACTTT
TRBJ1-2,.,TRBV7-2,.,CASSQPGSFENGYTF,TGTGCCAGCAGCCAGCCCGGGTCTTTTGAAAATGGCTACACCTTC
TRBJ1-1,.,TRBV28,TRBD1,CASSPTGVADTEAFF,TGTGCCAGCAGCCCTACAGGGGTGGCGGACACTGAAGCTTTCTTT
TRBJ1-1,.,TRBV4-1,.,CASSQGDIMNTEAFF,TGCGCCAGCAGCCAAGGGGACATAATGAACACTGAAGCTTTCTTT
TRBJ1-1,once,TRBV4-2,.,CASSQVHSRPNTEAFF,TGTGCCAGCAGCCAAGTCCACTCTAGACCGAACACTGAAGCTTTCTTT
TRBJ2-7,.,TRBV28,.,CASSFSIEQYF,TGTGCCAGCAGTTTCTCTATCGAGCAGTACTTC
TRBJ1-2,.,TRBV19,.,CASMGREDRGYTF,TGTGCCAGTATGGGCAGGGAAGACCGTGGCTACACCTTC
TRBJ2-1,.,TRBV15,TRBD2,CATSREKAGAYNEQFF,TGTGCCACCAGCAGAGAGAAAGCGGGAGCATACAATGAGCAGTTCTTC
TRBJ2-4,.,TRBV5-1,.,CASSRGLENIQYF,TGCGCCAGCAGCAGGGGCCTGGAAAACATTCAGTACTTC
TRBJ1-1,.,TRBV19,.,CASSLEQMNTEAFF,TGTGCCAGTAGTTTGGAACAGATGAACACTGAAGCTTTCTTT
TRBJ2-7,.,TRBV7-7,.,CASSLGSPGGEQYF,TGTGCCAGCAGCTTAGGGAGCCCCGGGGGCGAGCAGTACTTC
TRBJ2-7,.,TRBV9,.,CASSKGGGVYEQYF,TGTGCCAGCAGCAAGGGGGGAGGGGTTTACGAGCAGTACTTC
TRBJ2-5,.,TRBV6-5,TRBD2,CASRPGLAGGTQYF,TGTGCCAGCAGACCGGGACTAGCGGGAGGGACCCAGTACTTC
TRBJ1-1,once,TRBV5-6,TRBD1,CASRSTDRGPRTNEAFF,TGTGCCAGCAGGTCGACCGACAGGGGGCCGCGCACCAATGAAGCTTTCTTT
TRBJ1-1,.,TRBV4-1,.,CASSPQDSPFMNTEAFF,TGCGCCAGCAGCCCACAGGACAGCCCCTTTATGAACACTGAAGCTTTCTTT
TRBJ2-5,.,TRBV7-2,.,CASSLRMEKETQYF,TGTGCCAGCAGCTTACGAATGGAGAAAGAGACCCAGTACTTC
TRBJ2-7,.,TRBV10-3,TRBD1,CAISAGQALVYEQYF,TGTGCCATCAGTGCCGGACAGGCTCTCGTCTACGAGCAGTACTTC
TRBJ2-3,.,TRBV6-5,TRBD2,CASSYSAGGGGYF,TGTGCCAGCAGTTACTCGGCAGGCGGGGGTGGGTATTTT
TRBJ2-3,.,TRBV11-1,TRBD2,CASSHGTSDGDTQYF,TGTGCCAGCAGCCATGGGACTAGCGATGGAGATACGCAGTATTTT
TRBJ2-3,.,TRBV5-1,TRBD2,CASSFSGASTDTQYF,TGCGCCAGCAGCTTCAGCGGGGCTAGCACAGATACGCAGTATTTT
TRBJ2-2,.,TRBV9,.,CASSVAPENTGELFF,TGTGCCAGCAGCGTAGCTCCAGAGAACACCGGGGAGCTGTTTTTT
TRBJ2-7,.,TRBV15,.,CATSRDTDEQYF,TGTGCCACCAGCAGAGATACGGACGAGCAGTACTTC
TRBJ2-1,once,TRBV7-9,.,CASSLAGGKRVNEQFF,TGTGCCAGCAGCTTAGCAGGGGGTAAGAGGGTCAATGAGCAGTTCTTC
TRBJ1-2,.,TRBV5-6,TRBD1,CASSERDRDWGYTF,TGTGCCAGCAGCGAACGGGACAGGGATTGGGGCTACACCTTC
TRBJ1-2,.,TRBV11-2,.,CASSFGEGGYGYTF,TGTGCCAGCAGCTTTGGTGAGGGTGGCTATGGCTACACCTTC
TRBJ2-5,.,TRBV10-2,.,CASSESRGTQYF,TGCGCCAGCAGTGAGTCGCGGGGGACCCAGTACTTC
TRBJ2-7,.,TRBV16,.,CASSQSMAPEVEQYF,TGTGCCAGCAGCCAATCCATGGCCCCGGAGGTCGAGCAGTACTTC